This TCR beta chain comes out of a study of T cell changes during pregnancy in multiple sclerosis. V shed 4 bases and J shed 2 bases, with 7 bases lying between them. Germline V gene data show CDR1 as MNHEY and CDR2 as SVGAGI. The CDR3 is 13 residues long. Produced via immunoSEQ multiplex PCR; TCRdb's table is partial and in-frame only. Of about 45,000 clones listed, around 90% are singletons. The J gene is TRBJ2-3, the V gene TRBV6-5, with D unclear. The sequenced sample consisted of PBMCs (not recorded whether the cells were cultured). This TCR came from a female donor with multiple sclerosis, enrolled in a pregnancy study. The CDR3 loop reads CASSSLLTDTQYF. In DNA form, the CDR3 reads TGTGCCAGCAGTTCCCTCCTCACAGATACGCAGTATTTT.